This T cell receptor beta chain was recorded in a study of blood T cell repertoires in COVID-19. Study-level information: From the United States, Italy and Spain came samples of acute and convalescent COVID-19.

Source study methods: Cell counts per sample came from amplifying reference gene primers. Profiled with immunoSEQ multiplex PCR; TCRdb holds only in-frame clones, not every one. V and J calls and clone size are as listed in that table; D and trimming were resolved from the DNA. The sample yields about 140,000 clones, roughly 76% seen once. Germline CDR1 and CDR2: SGHKS and YYEKEE (reference sequence). The length of the CDR3 is 15 residues. V shed 3 bases, J shed 2 bases, and the junction held 8 bases outside the gene matches. Sequencing was performed on peripheral blood. The receptor's source is a man at least 80 years old with acute or convalescent COVID-19. V usage is TRBV5-5 and J usage is TRBJ2-7, with 7 bases that match TRBD1. CDR3 amino acids: CASSYGQEQTYEQYF. In DNA form, the CDR3 reads TGTGCCAGCAGCTATGGACAGGAACAGACCTACGAGCAGTACTTC. Drawing the rest from reference TRBV5-5 and TRBJ2-7, the complete variable domain is DAGVTQSPTHLIKTRGQQVTLRCSPISGHKSVSWYQQVLGQGPQFIFQYYEKEERGRGNFPDRFSARQFPNYSSELNVNALLLGDSALYLCASSYGQEQTYEQYFGPGTRLTVT.